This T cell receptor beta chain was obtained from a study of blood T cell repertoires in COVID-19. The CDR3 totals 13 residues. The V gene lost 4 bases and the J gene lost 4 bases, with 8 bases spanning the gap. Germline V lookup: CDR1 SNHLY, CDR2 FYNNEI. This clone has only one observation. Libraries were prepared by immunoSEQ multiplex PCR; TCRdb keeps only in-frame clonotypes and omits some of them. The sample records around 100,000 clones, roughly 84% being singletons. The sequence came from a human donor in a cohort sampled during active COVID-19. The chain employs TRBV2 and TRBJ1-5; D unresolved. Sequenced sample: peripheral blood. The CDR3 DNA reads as TGTGCCAGCAGTGTACAAAGTAATCAGCCCCAGCATTTT. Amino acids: CASSVQSNQPQHF.